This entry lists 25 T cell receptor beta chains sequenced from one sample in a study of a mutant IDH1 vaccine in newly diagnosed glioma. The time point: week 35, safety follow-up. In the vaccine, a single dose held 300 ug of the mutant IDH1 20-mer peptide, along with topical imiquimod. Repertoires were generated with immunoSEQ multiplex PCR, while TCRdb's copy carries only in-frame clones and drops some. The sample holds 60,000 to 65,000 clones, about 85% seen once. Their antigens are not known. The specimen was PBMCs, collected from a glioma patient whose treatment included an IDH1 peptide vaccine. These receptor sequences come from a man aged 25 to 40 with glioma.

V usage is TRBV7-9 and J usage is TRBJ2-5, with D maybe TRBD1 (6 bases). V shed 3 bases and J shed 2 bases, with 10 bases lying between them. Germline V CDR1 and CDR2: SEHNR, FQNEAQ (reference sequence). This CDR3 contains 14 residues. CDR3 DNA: TGTGCCAGCAGCTTTGGCCAGGGGCAAGAGACCCAGTACTTC. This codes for CASSFGQGQETQYF.

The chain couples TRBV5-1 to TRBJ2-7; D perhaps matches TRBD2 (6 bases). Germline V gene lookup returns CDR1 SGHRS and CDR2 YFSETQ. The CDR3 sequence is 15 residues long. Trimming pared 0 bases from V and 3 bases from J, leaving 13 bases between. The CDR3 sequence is CASSLEGREVYEQYF. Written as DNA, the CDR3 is TGCGCCAGCAGCTTGGAGGGCAGGGAGGTCTACGAGCAGTACTTC.

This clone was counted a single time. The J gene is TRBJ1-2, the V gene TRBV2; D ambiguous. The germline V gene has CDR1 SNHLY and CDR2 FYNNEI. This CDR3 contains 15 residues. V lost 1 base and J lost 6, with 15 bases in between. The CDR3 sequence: CASSEGRRDLNGYTF. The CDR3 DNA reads TGTGCCAGCAGTGAAGGGAGGAGGGATCTGAATGGCTACACCTTC.

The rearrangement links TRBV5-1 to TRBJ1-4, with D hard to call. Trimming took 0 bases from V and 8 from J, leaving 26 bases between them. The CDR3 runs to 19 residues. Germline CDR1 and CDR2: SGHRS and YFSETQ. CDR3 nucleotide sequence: TGCGCCAGCAGCTTGGGGGGTAATCTTGGCGGGCGGATAAAGGAAAAACTGTTTTTT. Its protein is CASSLGGNLGGRIKEKLFF.

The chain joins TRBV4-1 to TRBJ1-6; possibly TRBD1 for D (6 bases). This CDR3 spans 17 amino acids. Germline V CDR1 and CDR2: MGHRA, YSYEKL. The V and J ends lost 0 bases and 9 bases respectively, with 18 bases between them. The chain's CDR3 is CASSQDGLQGSSSPLHF. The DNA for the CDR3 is TGCGCCAGCAGCCAAGACGGCTTACAGGGATCGAGTTCACCCCTCCACTTT.

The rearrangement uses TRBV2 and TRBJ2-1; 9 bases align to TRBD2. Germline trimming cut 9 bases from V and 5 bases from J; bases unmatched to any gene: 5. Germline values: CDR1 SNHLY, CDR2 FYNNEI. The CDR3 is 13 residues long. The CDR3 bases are TGTGCCAGTAGGCTAGCGGGGCACAATGAGCAGTTCTTC. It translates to CASRLAGHNEQFF.

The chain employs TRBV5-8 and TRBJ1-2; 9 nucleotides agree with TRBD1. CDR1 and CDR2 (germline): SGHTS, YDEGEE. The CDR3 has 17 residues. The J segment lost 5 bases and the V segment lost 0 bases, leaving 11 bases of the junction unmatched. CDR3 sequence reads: CASSLAGTGRNLYGYTF. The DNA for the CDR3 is TGTGCCAGCAGCTTGGCCGGGACAGGGCGTAACCTATATGGCTACACCTTC.

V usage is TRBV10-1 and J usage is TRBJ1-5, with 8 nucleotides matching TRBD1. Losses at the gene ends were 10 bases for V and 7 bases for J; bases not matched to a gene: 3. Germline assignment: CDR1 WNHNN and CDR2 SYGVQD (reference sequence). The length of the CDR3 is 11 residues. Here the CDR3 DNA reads TGCGCCACCACAGGGGGGCAGCCCCAGCATTTT. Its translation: CATTGGQPQHF.

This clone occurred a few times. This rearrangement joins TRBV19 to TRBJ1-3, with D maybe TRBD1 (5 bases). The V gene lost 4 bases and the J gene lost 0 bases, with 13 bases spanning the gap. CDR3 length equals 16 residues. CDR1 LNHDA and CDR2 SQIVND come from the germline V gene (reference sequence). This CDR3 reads CASSTSGQHSGNTIYF. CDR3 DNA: TGTGCCAGTAGTACGTCGGGGCAGCACTCTGGAAACACCATATATTTT.

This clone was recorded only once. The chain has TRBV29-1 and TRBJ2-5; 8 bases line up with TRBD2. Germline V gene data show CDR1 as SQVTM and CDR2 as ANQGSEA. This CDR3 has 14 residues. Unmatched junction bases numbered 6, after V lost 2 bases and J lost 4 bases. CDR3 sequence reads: CSVESGGGIETQYF. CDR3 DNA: TGCAGCGTTGAATCGGGAGGGGGGATAGAGACCCAGTACTTC.

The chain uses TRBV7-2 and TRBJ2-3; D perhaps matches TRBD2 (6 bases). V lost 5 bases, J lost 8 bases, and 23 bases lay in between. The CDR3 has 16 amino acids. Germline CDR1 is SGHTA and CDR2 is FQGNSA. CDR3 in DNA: TGTGCCAGCAGCAGGGATGGCGGGGCGAGGGGTGGTACGCAGTATTTT. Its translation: CASSRDGGARGGTQYF. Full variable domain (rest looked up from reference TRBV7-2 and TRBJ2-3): GAGVSQSPSNKVTEKGKDVELRCDPISGHTALYWYRQSLGQGLEFLIYFQGNSAPDKSGLPSDRFSAERTGGSVSTLTIQRTQQEDSAVYLCASSRDGGARGGTQYFGPGTRLTVL.

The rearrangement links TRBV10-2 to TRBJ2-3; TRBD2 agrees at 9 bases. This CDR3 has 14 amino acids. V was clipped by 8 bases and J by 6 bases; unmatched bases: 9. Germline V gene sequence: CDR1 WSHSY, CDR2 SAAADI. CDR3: CASSLAGSQDTQYF. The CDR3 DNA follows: TGCGCCAGCTCGCTAGCGGGGTCCCAGGATACGCAGTATTTT.

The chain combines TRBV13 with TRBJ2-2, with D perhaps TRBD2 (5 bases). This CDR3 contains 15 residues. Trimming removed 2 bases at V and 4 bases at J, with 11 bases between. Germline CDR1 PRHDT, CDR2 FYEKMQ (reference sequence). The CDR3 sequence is CASSLRELLTGELFF. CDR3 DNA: TGTGCCAGCAGCTTAAGGGAGCTCCTCACCGGGGAGCTGTTTTTT.

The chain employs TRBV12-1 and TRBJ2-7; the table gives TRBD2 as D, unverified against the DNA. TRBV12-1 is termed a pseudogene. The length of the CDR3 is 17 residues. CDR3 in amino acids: CASSFKGLAGEHYEQYF. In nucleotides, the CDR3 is TGTGCCAGCAGCTTTAAAGGACTAGCGGGGGAGCACTACGAGCAGTACTTC.

The CDR3 region has the DNA TGTGCCAGCAGCTTAGGCGGCGGGGGATTTTCAGATACGCAGTATTTT. Protein sequence: CASSLGGGGFSDTQYF. This chain connects TRBV5-6 to TRBJ2-3; 7 bases align to TRBD2. CDR3 length: 16 amino acids. Germline V gene data show CDR1 as SGHDT and CDR2 as YYEEEE. With 2 bases clipped from V and 4 bases from J, the junction kept 10 bases outside the gene matches.

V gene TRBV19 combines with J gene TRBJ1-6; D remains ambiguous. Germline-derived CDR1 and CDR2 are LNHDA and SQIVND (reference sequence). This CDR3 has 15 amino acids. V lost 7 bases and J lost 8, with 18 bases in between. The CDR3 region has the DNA TGTGCCAGTACCTCTCACGGGGTGCGTTATTCACCCCTCCACTTT. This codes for CASTSHGVRYSPLHF.

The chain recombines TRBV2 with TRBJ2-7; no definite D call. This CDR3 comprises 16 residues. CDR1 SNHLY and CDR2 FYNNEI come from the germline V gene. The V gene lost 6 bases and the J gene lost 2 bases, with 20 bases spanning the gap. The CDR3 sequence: CASSAPNEQEPYEQYF. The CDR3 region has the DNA TGTGCCAGCAGCGCCCCCAACGAGCAGGAACCCTACGAGCAGTACTTC.

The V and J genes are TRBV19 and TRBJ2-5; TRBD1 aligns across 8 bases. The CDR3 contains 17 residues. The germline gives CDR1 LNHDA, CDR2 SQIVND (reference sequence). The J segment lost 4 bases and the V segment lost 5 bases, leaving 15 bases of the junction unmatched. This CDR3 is CASSPYSPGTGAETQYF. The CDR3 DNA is TGTGCCAGTAGTCCCTACTCACCCGGGACAGGCGCAGAGACCCAGTACTTC.

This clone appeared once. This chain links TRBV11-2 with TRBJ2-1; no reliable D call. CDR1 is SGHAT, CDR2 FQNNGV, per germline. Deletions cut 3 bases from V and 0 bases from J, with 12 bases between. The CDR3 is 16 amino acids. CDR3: CASSFIGLYSYNEQFF. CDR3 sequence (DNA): TGTGCCAGCAGCTTTATTGGTCTATACTCCTACAATGAGCAGTTCTTC.

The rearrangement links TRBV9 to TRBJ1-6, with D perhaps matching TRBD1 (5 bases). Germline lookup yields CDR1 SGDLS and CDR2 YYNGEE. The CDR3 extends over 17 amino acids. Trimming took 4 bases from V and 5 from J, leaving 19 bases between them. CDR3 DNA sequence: TGTGCCAGCAGCACCCCCCTGTGGGCACAGGATAATTCACCCCTCCACTTT. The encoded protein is CASSTPLWAQDNSPLHF.

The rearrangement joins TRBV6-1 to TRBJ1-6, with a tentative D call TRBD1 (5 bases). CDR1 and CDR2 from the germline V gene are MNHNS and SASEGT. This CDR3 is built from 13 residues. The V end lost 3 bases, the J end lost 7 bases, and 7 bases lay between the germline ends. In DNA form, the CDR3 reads TGTGCCAGCAGTGATTGGGGCAATTCACCCCTCCACTTT. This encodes CASSDWGNSPLHF.

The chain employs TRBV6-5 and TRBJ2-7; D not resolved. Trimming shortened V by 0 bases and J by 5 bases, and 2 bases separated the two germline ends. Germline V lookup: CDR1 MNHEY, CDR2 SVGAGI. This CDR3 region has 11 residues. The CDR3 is CASSYSHEQYF. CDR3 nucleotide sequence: TGTGCCAGCAGTTACTCGCACGAGCAGTACTTC.

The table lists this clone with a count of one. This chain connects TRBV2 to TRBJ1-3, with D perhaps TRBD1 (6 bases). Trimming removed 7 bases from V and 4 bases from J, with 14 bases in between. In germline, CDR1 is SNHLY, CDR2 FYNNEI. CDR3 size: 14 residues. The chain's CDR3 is CASMRGGTGNTIYF. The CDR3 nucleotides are TGTGCCAGCATGAGAGGGGGGACCGGAAACACCATATATTTT.

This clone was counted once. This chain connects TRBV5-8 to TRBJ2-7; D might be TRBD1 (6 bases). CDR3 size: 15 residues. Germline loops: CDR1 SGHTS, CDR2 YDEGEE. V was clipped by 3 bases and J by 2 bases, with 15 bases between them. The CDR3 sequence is CASSYTGTIPYEQYF. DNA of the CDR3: TGTGCCAGCAGCTACACCGGGACAATACCCTACGAGCAGTACTTC.

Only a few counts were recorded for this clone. In DNA form, the CDR3 reads TGTGCCAGCAGCGTAGGGGACAGGGATTCTTCTAATGGCTACACCTTC. Its translation: CASSVGDRDSSNGYTF. The chain recombines TRBV9 with TRBJ1-2; 9 bases line up with TRBD1. CDR1 SGDLS and CDR2 YYNGEE come from the germline V gene. The CDR3 runs 16 residues. After removal of 0 bases from V and 6 bases from J, the junction contained 9 bases not matched to a gene.